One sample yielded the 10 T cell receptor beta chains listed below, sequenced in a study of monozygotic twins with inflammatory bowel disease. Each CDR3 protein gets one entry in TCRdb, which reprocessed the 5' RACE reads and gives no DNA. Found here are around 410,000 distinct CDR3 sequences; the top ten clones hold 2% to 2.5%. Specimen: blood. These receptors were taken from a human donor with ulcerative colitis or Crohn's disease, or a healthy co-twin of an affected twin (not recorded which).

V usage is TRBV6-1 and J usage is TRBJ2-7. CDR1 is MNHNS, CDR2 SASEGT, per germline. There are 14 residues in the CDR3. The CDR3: CASTRSGRFYEQYF.

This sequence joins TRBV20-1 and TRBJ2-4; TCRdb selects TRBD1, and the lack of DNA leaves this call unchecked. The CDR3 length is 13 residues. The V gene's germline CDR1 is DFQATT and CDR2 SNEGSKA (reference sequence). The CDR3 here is CSEKGTGRNIQYF.

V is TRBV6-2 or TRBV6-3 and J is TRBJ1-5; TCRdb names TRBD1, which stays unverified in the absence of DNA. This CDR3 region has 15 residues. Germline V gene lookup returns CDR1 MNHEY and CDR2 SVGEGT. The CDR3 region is CASRSSGGDSQPQHF.

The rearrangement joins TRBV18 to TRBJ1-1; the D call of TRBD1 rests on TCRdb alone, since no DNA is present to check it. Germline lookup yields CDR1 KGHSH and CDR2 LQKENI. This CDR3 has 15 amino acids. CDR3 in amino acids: CASSPLQGTGTEAFF.

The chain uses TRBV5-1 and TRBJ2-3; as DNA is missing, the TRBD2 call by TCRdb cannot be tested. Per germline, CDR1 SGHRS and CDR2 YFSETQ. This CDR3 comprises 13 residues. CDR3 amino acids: CASSSSGQLTQYF.

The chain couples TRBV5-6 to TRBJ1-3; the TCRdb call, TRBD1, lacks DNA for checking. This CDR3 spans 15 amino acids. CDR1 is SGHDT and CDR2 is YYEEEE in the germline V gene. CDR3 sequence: CASSFDRTSGNTIYF.

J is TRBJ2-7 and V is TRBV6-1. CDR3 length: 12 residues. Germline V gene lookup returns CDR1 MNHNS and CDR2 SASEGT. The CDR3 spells CASTTYSHEQYF.

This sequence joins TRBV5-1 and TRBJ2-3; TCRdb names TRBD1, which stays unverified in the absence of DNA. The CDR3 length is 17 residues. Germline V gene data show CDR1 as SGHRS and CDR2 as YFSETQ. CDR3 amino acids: CASSLTGPTRSRDTQYF.

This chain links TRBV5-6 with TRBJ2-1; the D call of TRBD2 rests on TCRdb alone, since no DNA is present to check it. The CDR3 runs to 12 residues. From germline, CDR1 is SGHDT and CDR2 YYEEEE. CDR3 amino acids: CASSLGPSGGFF.

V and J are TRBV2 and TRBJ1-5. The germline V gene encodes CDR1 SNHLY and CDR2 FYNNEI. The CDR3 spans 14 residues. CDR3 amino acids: CASVRDFGGQPQHF.